These 27 T cell receptor beta chains came from one sample sequenced in a study of T cell clones after liver transplantation. Assay: immunoSEQ multiplex PCR; the TCRdb copy retains only in-frame clones and omits some. The data show approximately 12,000 clones, 74% seen once. This material consisted of CD8+ T cells from blood, taken at the 22-month timepoint. These receptors all come from a human patient who received a liver transplant. Some T cells may trace back to the graft donor.

This clone is labeled large (0.1 to 1%). This rearrangement joins TRBV6-1 to TRBJ1-5; no reliable D call. The CDR3 contains 13 residues. Trimming stripped 3 bases from V and 1 base from J, with 4 bases between. CDR1 is MNHNS, CDR2 SASEGT, per germline. The CDR3: CASSEASNQPQHF. Here the CDR3 DNA reads TGTGCCAGCAGTGAGGCAAGCAATCAGCCCCAGCATTTT.

This chain joins TRBV5-1 and TRBJ2-7, with D possibly TRBD1 on 5 matching bases. Germline V CDR1 and CDR2: SGHRS, YFSETQ. The CDR3 runs to 15 residues. V was clipped by 4 bases and J by 0 bases, with 14 bases between them. Here the CDR3 DNA reads TGCGCCAGCAGCAGACTGACAGATGTCTCCTACGAGCAGTACTTC. It specifies CASSRLTDVSYEQYF.

This clone was seen only a few times. The rearrangement uses TRBV11-2 and TRBJ2-7, with D perhaps given as TRBD1 or TRBD2 (6 bases each). Germline values: CDR1 SGHAT, CDR2 FQNNGV. With 4 bases removed from V and 5 bases from J, the gap between germline ends came to 21 bases. This CDR3 contains 16 residues. This CDR3 is CASSSTGGGNQDEQYF. For the CDR3, the DNA is TGTGCCAGCAGCTCCACTGGAGGGGGAAATCAGGACGAGCAGTACTTC.

This clone is a singleton in its sample. The chain joins TRBV19 to TRBJ1-2; D unclear. This CDR3 comprises 14 residues. Between the trimmed V and J ends, which lost 0 bases and 8 bases, there was a span of 13 bases. From germline, CDR1 is LNHDA and CDR2 SQIVND (reference sequence). The CDR3 is CASSIELSGGGYTF. The CDR3 nucleotides read TGTGCCAGTAGTATAGAACTAAGCGGCGGCGGCTACACCTTC.

The chain is built from TRBV2 and TRBJ2-5; 7 nucleotides align to TRBD2. After removal of 0 bases from V and 2 bases from J, the junction contained 6 bases not matched to a gene. Per the germline V gene, CDR1 is SNHLY and CDR2 is FYNNEI. The CDR3 is 16 residues long. The CDR3 is CASSEALGGVQETQYF. Here the CDR3 DNA reads TGTGCCAGCAGTGAAGCGCTTGGGGGGGTTCAAGAGACCCAGTACTTC.

This clone was seen only a few times. Other DNA sequences in this sample translate to the same CDR3. V is TRBV9 and J is TRBJ2-7; D is unresolved. The CDR3 has 14 amino acids. Trimming removed 0 bases at V and 2 bases at J, with 9 bases between. The V gene's germline CDR1 is SGDLS and CDR2 YYNGEE. CDR3 DNA sequence: TGTGCCAGCAGCGTAGATGGATCCCCCTACGAGCAGTACTTC. Protein product: CASSVDGSPYEQYF. Full variable domain (remainder filled in from reference TRBV9 and TRBJ2-7): DSGVTQTPKHLITATGQRVTLRCSPRSGDLSVYWYQQSLDQGLQFLIQYYNGEERAKGNILERFSAQQFPDLHSELNLSSLELGDSALYFCASSVDGSPYEQYFGPGTRLTVT.

V and J are TRBV6-6 and TRBJ1-1, with 7 nucleotides matching TRBD1. V lost 4 bases and J lost 0; bases outside the gene matches: 8. Germline-derived CDR1 and CDR2 are MNHNY and SVGAGI (reference sequence). There are 16 residues in the CDR3. The CDR3 DNA follows: TGTGCCAGCAGTTCGAGGGTACAGGGGCTGAACACTGAAGCTTTCTTT. This encodes CASSSRVQGLNTEAFF.

The chain carries TRBV27 and TRBJ2-5; TRBD1 aligns across 7 bases. CDR1 and CDR2 (germline): MNHEY, SMNVEV (reference sequence). With V trimmed by 6 bases and J by 4 bases, 11 bases remained unmatched. The CDR3 contains 15 residues. The CDR3 loop reads CASRNRQGARETQYF. The CDR3 region has the DNA TGTGCCAGCAGGAATAGACAGGGCGCGAGAGAGACCCAGTACTTC.

The rearrangement uses TRBV5-1 and TRBJ2-1; 7 positions match TRBD2. The length of the CDR3 is 13 residues. V shed 5 bases, J shed 8 bases, and the junction held 7 bases outside the gene matches. CDR1 and CDR2 (germline): SGHRS, YFSETQ. CDR3 bases: TGCGCCAGCAGGTGGGACTACCCGGATGAGCAGTTCTTC. Translation: CASRWDYPDEQFF.

The chain recombines TRBV6-6 with TRBJ2-7; 10 bases line up with TRBD2. J lost 4 bases, V lost 6 bases, and 12 bases had no gene match. The length of the CDR3 is 16 residues. CDR1 is MNHNY, CDR2 SVGAGI, per germline (reference sequence). CDR3 sequence: CASSFASASGSYEQYF. In nucleotides, the CDR3 is TGTGCCAGCAGCTTCGCGTCGGCTAGCGGGAGTTACGAGCAGTACTTC.

The table lists this clone with a count of one. This rearrangement joins TRBV6-6 to TRBJ1-2; the match to TRBD1 covers 11 bases. The CDR3 is 14 amino acids. Germline loops: CDR1 MNHNY, CDR2 SVGAGI (reference sequence). V trimming: 7 bases; J trimming: 4 bases; junction bases outside the gene matches: 5. CDR3 DNA sequence: TGTGCCAGCAAACCGGGACAGGGGGGCTATGGCTACACCTTC. This sequence encodes CASKPGQGGYGYTF.

This rearrangement joins TRBV7-7 to TRBJ2-6; D unclear. Germline CDR1 SSHAT, CDR2 FNYEAQ (reference sequence). The CDR3 sequence is 16 residues long. Trimming cost V 5 bases and J 5 bases, with 16 bases left between them. The CDR3: CASSTAPQSRANVLTF. DNA for the CDR3: TGTGCCAGCAGCACTGCTCCACAAAGTCGGGCCAACGTCCTGACTTTC.

The chain couples TRBV6-5 to TRBJ2-1; D possibly corresponds to TRBD1 (6 bases). Per the germline V gene, CDR1 is MNHEY and CDR2 is SVGAGI. The CDR3 sequence is 16 residues long. Trimming shortened V by 4 bases and J by 2 bases, and 15 bases separated the two germline ends. For the CDR3, the DNA is TGTGCCAGCAGTTCGTATCCGACAGGTGCCTACAATGAGCAGTTCTTC. Amino acids: CASSSYPTGAYNEQFF.

The chain recombines TRBV6-6 with TRBJ1-2; unclear D gene. Germline CDR1 is MNHNY and CDR2 is SVGAGI (reference sequence). The CDR3 is 12 residues long. V dropped 2 bases and J dropped 6 bases, with 7 bases sitting between them. In nucleotides, the CDR3 is TGTGCCAGCAGTTACGGAGGGAATGGCTACACCTTC. It encodes CASSYGGNGYTF.

This rearrangement joins TRBV7-8 to TRBJ2-3; D is uncertain. From germline, CDR1 is SGHVS and CDR2 FQNEAQ. V was trimmed by 6 bases and J by 10 bases, leaving 20 bases between them. The CDR3 runs 14 residues. The CDR3 DNA is TGTGCCAGCAGGCCTACTGGAACTTTAGAAGCGCAGTATTTT. Translating it yields CASRPTGTLEAQYF.

The gene calls are TRBV28 and TRBJ2-7; D remains unclear. The CDR3 is 10 amino acids. With 5 bases removed from V and 2 bases from J, the gap between germline ends came to 1 base. The germline gives CDR1 MDHEN, CDR2 SYDVKM. CDR3 DNA: TGTGCCAGCAGTGCCTACGAGCAGTACTTC. It translates to CASSAYEQYF. Using reference TRBV28 and TRBJ2-7 for the parts outside the CDR3, the full variable domain is DVKVTQSSRYLVKRTGEKVFLECVQDMDHENMFWYRQDPGLGLRLIYFSYDVKMKEKGDIPEGYSVSREKKERFSLILESASTNQTSMYLCASSAYEQYFGPGTRLTVT.

Here the CDR3 DNA reads TGTGCCAGCAGTTTGGCCGGGGGCGTCTATGGCTACACCTTC. Translated: CASSLAGGVYGYTF. The V and J genes are TRBV28 and TRBJ1-2; a weak D match, TRBD1 (6 bases). Looked up from germline, CDR1 is MDHEN and CDR2 is SYDVKM. The germline V and J ends were trimmed by 3 bases and 4 bases, with 12 bases remaining between them. The CDR3 has 14 residues.

The chain combines TRBV4-1 with TRBJ2-7, with a weak D call TRBD2 (5 bases). CDR1 is MGHRA, CDR2 YSYEKL, per germline. This CDR3 contains 15 residues. Trimming pared 0 bases from V and 1 base from J, leaving 10 bases between. The CDR3 here is CASSQDSDESYEQYF. DNA for the CDR3: TGCGCCAGCAGCCAAGATAGCGATGAATCCTACGAGCAGTACTTC.

The V and J genes are TRBV7-6 and TRBJ2-7, with TRBD1 matching over 8 bases. CDR1 is SGHVS, CDR2 FNYEAQ, per germline. The CDR3 is 14 residues long. J was trimmed by 4 bases and V by 6 bases; bases with no gene match: 8. The CDR3 coding sequence is TGTGCCAGCAGGGTAGGACAGGGACCTTACGAGCAGTACTTC. The encoded protein is CASRVGQGPYEQYF.

This clone has a handful of counts. The chain links TRBV19 to TRBJ1-2, with unresolved D. V was cut by 7 bases and J by 5 bases, with 23 bases left in between. CDR1 is LNHDA and CDR2 is SQIVND in the germline V gene (reference sequence). This CDR3 region has 16 residues. This CDR3 reads CASTTTPGILGYGYTF. CDR3 bases: TGTGCCAGTACCACCACTCCGGGGATCCTTGGGTATGGCTACACCTTC.

V gene TRBV27 combines with J gene TRBJ2-5; 7 nucleotides match TRBD2. This CDR3 has 15 residues. The germline gives CDR1 MNHEY, CDR2 SMNVEV (reference sequence). V lost 3 bases and J lost 4; bases outside the gene matches: 8. CDR3 DNA: TGTGCCAGCAGTTTCCTCACTAGCGAAAGAGAGACCCAGTACTTC. Amino acid sequence: CASSFLTSERETQYF.

This sequence joins TRBV6-6 and TRBJ2-7, with 8 bases lining up with TRBD2. V shed 2 bases, J shed 6 bases, and the junction held 6 bases outside the gene matches. This CDR3 has 14 amino acids. Germline V gene lookup returns CDR1 MNHNY and CDR2 SVGAGI (reference sequence). Here the CDR3 reads CASSYERGIREQYF. The CDR3 DNA is TGTGCCAGCAGTTACGAGCGGGGGATTCGCGAGCAGTACTTC.

Comments on this clone: Additional DNA sequences in this sample encode the identical CDR3. The CDR3 DNA is TGTGCCAGCAGCTTCGGGACGGCGAACACCGGGGAGCTGTTTTTT. Protein product: CASSFGTANTGELFF. The chain couples TRBV5-6 to TRBJ2-2; D may be TRBD1 or TRBD2 (5 bases each). Trimming shortened V by 2 bases and J by 0 bases, and 8 bases separated the two germline ends. The CDR3 spans 15 residues. The germline V gene has CDR1 SGHDT and CDR2 YYEEEE.

V is TRBV2 and J is TRBJ2-3; 9 bases match TRBD2. The CDR3 runs to 13 residues. Germline lookup yields CDR1 SNHLY and CDR2 FYNNEI. J gave up 6 bases and V 10 bases, and 8 bases lay outside the gene matches. The CDR3, as DNA: TGTGCCACCTTTAGCGGGAGCGGGGATACGCAGTATTTT. Its protein product is CATFSGSGDTQYF.

The CDR3 nucleotides read TGTGCCAGCAGTGATGGCCAGGGGCGGGAGACCCAGTACTTC. Encoded protein: CASSDGQGRETQYF. The V call is TRBV2, the J call TRBJ2-5; D is possibly TRBD1 (6 bases). Germline V gene data show CDR1 as SNHLY and CDR2 as FYNNEI. CDR3 length: 14 residues. V was trimmed by 3 bases and J by 5 bases, leaving 13 bases between them.

The V gene is TRBV7-2, the J gene TRBJ1-3; possibly TRBD1 for D (6 bases). The CDR3 covers 12 residues. The germline CDR1 and CDR2 sequences are SGHTA and FQGNSA. V shed 6 bases and J shed 4 bases, with 7 bases lying between them. CDR3 sequence (DNA): TGTGCCAGCAGGACAGGAGGAAACACCATATATTTT. Its protein is CASRTGGNTIYF.

This clone was seen only a few times. The chain employs TRBV5-6 and TRBJ2-1, with D tentatively TRBD1 or TRBD2 (5 bases each). Germline CDR1 is SGHDT and CDR2 is YYEEEE. Between the trimmed V and J ends, which lost 3 bases and 10 bases, there was a span of 11 bases. CDR3 length: 12 residues. The CDR3 protein is CASSSRGIEQFF. In DNA, the CDR3 is TGTGCCAGCAGCTCTCGGGGCATAGAGCAGTTCTTC.